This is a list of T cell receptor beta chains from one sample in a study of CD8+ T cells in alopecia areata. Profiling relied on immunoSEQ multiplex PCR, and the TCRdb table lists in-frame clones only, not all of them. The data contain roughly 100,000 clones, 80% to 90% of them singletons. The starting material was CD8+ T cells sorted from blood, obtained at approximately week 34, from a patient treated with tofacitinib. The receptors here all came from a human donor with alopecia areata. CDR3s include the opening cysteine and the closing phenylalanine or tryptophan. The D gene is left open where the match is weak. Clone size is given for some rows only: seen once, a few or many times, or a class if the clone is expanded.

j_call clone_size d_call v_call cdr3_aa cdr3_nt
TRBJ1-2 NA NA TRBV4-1 CASSQVVGANYGYTF TGCGCCAGCAGCCAAGTTGTCGGAGCTAACTATGGCTACACCTTC
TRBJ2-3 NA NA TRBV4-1 CASSRSSEHTQYF TGCGCCAGCAGCCGGAGTAGCGAGCATACGCAGTATTTT
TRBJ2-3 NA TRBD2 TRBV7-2 CASSLGLAGGGAMIDTQYF TGTGCCAGCAGCTTAGGACTAGCGGGGGGCGGAGCGATGATAGATACGCAGTATTTT
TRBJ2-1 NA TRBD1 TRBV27 CASSFLPGQGLINEQFF TGTGCCAGCAGTTTTCTACCGGGACAGGGTCTGATCAATGAGCAGTTCTTC
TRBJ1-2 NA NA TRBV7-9 CASSLGGGGYTF TGTGCCAGCAGCTTAGGCGGGGGTGGCTACACCTTC
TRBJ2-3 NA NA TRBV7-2 CASSSPGVTDTQYF TGTGCCAGCAGCTCCCCCGGGGTCACAGATACGCAGTATTTT
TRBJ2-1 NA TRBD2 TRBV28 CASTIRTSGRNEQFF TGTGCCAGCACCATTCGGACTAGCGGGAGGAATGAGCAGTTCTTC
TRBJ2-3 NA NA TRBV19 CASSLTSTDTQYF TGTGCCAGTAGTCTCACTAGCACAGATACGCAGTATTTT
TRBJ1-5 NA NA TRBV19 CASSLAIYSNQPQHF TGTGCCAGTAGTCTGGCGATCTATAGCAATCAGCCCCAGCATTTT
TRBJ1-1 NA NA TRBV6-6 CASSYSGGTEAFF TGTGCCAGCAGTTACTCGGGCGGGACTGAAGCTTTCTTT
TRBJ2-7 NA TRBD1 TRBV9 CASNRAGTEGYEQYF TGTGCCAGCAACCGGGCCGGGACAGAGGGGTACGAGCAGTACTTC
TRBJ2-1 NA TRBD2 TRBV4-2 CASSQTAGVYNEQFF TGTGCCAGCAGCCAAACGGCGGGGGTTTACAATGAGCAGTTCTTC
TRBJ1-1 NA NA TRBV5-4 CASSLTEMTEAFF TGTGCCAGCAGCTTGACGGAGATGACTGAAGCTTTCTTT
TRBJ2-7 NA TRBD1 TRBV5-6 CASSSGTGYEQYF TGTGCCAGCAGTTCCGGGACAGGGTACGAGCAGTACTTC
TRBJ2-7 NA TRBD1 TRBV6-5 CASSYGTGPLEQYF TGTGCCAGCAGTTACGGGACAGGGCCTCTCGAGCAGTACTTC
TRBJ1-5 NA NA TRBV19 CASSIDLTVYQPQHF TGTGCCAGTAGTATAGATCTCACGGTTTATCAGCCCCAGCATTTT
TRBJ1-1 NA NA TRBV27 CASSYTLEGMNTEAFF TGTGCCAGCAGTTATACCCTGGAGGGTATGAACACTGAAGCTTTCTTT
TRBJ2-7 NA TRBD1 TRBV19 CASSPTGALYEQYF TGTGCCAGTAGCCCGACAGGGGCTCTCTACGAGCAGTACTTC
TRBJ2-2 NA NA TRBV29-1 CSVGATGELFF TGCAGCGTTGGAGCCACCGGGGAGCTGTTTTTT
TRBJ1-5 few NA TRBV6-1 CASSEAGQGNQPQHF TGTGCCAGCAGTGAAGCGGGCCAGGGCAATCAGCCCCAGCATTTT
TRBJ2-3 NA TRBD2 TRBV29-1 CSVAGGETDTQYF TGCAGCGTTGCCGGGGGGGAAACAGATACGCAGTATTTT
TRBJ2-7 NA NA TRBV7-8 CASSLVPRLRYEQYF TGTGCCAGCAGCTTAGTGCCTAGACTCCGCTACGAGCAGTACTTC
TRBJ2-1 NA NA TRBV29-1 CSVVLGGSYNEQFF TGCAGCGTTGTCCTGGGGGGATCCTACAATGAGCAGTTCTTC
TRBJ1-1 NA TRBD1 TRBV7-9 CASSPDRGNTEAFF TGTGCCAGCAGTCCGGACAGGGGGAACACTGAAGCTTTCTTT
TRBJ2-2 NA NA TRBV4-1 CASSHLGELFF TGCGCCAGCAGCCATCTCGGGGAGCTGTTTTTT
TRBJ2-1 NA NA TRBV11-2 CASSYHGTRSNEQFF TGTGCCAGCAGCTATCATGGGACCCGTTCGAATGAGCAGTTCTTC
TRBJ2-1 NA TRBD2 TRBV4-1 CASSQETTGTSGNNEQFF TGCGCCAGCAGCCAAGAGACGACCGGGACTAGCGGGAACAATGAGCAGTTCTTC
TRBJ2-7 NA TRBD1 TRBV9 CASRSRTGETYEQYF TGTGCCAGCAGGTCCAGGACAGGGGAAACCTACGAGCAGTACTTC
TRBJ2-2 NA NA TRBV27 CASSLGISYTGELFF TGTGCCAGCAGTTTAGGAATCAGTTACACCGGGGAGCTGTTTTTT
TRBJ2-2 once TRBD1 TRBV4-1 CASSPRDSNTGELFF TGCGCCAGCAGCCCCCGGGACAGTAACACCGGGGAGCTGTTTTTT
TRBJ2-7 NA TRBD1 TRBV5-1 CASSPNTGGQTYEQYF TGCGCCAGCAGCCCAAACACAGGGGGCCAGACCTACGAGCAGTACTTC
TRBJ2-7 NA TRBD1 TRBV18 CASSPDRDVDEQYF TGTGCCAGCTCACCCGACAGGGACGTGGACGAGCAGTACTTC
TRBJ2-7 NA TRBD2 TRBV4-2 CASSQDALAGGLSYEQYF TGTGCCAGCAGCCAAGATGCACTAGCGGGGGGGCTCTCCTACGAGCAGTACTTC
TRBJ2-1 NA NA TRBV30 CASRAYGALGGYNEQFF TGTGCCTCCCGGGCCTACGGTGCCCTGGGGGGTTACAATGAGCAGTTCTTC
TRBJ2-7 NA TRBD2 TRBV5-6 CASSRGDCQGDEQYF TGTGCCAGCAGCCGGGGGGACTGTCAAGGGGACGAGCAGTACTTC
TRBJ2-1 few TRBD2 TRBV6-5 CASSFASGSLNEQFF TGTGCCAGCAGTTTCGCTAGCGGGAGCCTCAATGAGCAGTTCTTC
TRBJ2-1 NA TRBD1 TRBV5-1 CASSLGQGLNEQFF TGCGCCAGCAGCTTGGGACAGGGTTTGAATGAGCAGTTCTTC
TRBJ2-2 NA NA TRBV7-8 CASSLVMPGDTGELFF TGTGCCAGCAGCTTAGTTATGCCAGGGGACACCGGGGAGCTGTTTTTT
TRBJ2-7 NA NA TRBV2 CASSAGNSWAAYEQYF TGTGCCAGCTCCGCGGGGAACTCCTGGGCCGCCTACGAGCAGTACTTC
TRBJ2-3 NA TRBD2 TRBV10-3 CAIRGGGRCTQYF TGTGCCATCCGGGGCGGGGGACGGTGTACGCAGTATTTT
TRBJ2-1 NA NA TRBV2 CASLGGAGSYNEQFF TGTGCCAGCCTAGGAGGAGCGGGTTCCTACAATGAGCAGTTCTTC
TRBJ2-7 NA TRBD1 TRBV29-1 CSVEQPMGQGKAYEQYF TGCAGCGTTGAACAACCAATGGGACAGGGGAAGGCTTACGAGCAGTACTTC
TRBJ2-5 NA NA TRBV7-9 CASSLPRGEGETQYF TGTGCCAGCAGCCTCCCTCGAGGCGAGGGGGAGACCCAGTACTTC
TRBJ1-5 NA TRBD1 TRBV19 CASSPEGAINQPQHF TGTGCCAGTAGTCCCGAGGGGGCGATAAATCAGCCCCAGCATTTT
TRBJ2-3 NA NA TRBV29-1 CSVPAVPPDTQYF TGCAGCGTCCCCGCCGTCCCACCAGATACGCAGTATTTT
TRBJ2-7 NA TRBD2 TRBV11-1 CASSLDPGLAYEQYF TGTGCCAGCAGCTTGGATCCGGGACTAGCCTACGAGCAGTACTTC
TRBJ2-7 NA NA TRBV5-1 CASSLNRAGGEQYF TGCGCCAGCAGCTTAAATAGGGCAGGAGGTGAGCAGTACTTC
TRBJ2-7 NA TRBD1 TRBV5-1 CASSSWDSAYEQYF TGCGCCAGCAGCTCGTGGGACAGCGCCTACGAGCAGTACTTC
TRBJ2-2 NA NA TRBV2 CASSDQRVMPGELFF TGTGCCAGCAGTGACCAGCGGGTGATGCCCGGGGAGCTGTTTTTT
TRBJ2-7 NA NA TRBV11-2 CASSLGDIGGYEQYF TGTGCCAGCAGCTTGGGGGATATCGGAGGCTACGAGCAGTACTTC
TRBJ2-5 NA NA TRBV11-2 CASSLVGQGSQETQYF TGTGCCAGCAGCTTAGTTGGGCAGGGGAGCCAAGAGACCCAGTACTTC
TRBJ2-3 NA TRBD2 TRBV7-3 CASSLGTSGGITDTQYF TGTGCCAGCAGCTTAGGGACTAGCGGGGGAATCACAGATACGCAGTATTTT
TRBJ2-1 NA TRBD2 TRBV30 CALDGTSGSTYNEQFF TGTGCCTTAGACGGGACTAGCGGGAGTACGTACAATGAGCAGTTCTTC
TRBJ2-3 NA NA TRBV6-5 CASGTGSQYF TGTGCCAGCGGAACTGGATCGCAGTATTTT
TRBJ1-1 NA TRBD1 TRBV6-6 CASSQGAGTEAFF TGTGCCAGCAGCCAGGGGGCGGGCACTGAAGCTTTCTTT
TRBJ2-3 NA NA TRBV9 CASSERIDGPTDTQYF TGTGCCAGCAGCGAGAGGATAGATGGTCCCACAGATACGCAGTATTTT
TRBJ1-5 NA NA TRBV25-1 CASSEWERDQPQHF TGTGCCAGCAGTGAATGGGAGAGGGATCAGCCCCAGCATTTT